One sample yielded the 4 T cell receptor beta chains listed below, sequenced in a study of cytotoxic CD8 clonotypes in ibrutinib-treated CLL. Only in-frame clones appear in the TCRdb table, and some are missing; sequencing was by immunoSEQ multiplex PCR. The sample shows approximately 100,000 clones, approximately 80% of them seen only once. Sequencing was performed on PBMCs, taken after 12 months of ibrutinib treatment. The receptor set was obtained from a human donor with chronic lymphocytic leukemia.

This chain joins TRBV19 and TRBJ2-3; D gene uncertain. Between the trimmed V and J ends, which lost 3 bases and 4 bases, there was a span of 5 bases. The CDR3 runs 12 residues. Per the germline V gene, CDR1 is LNHDA and CDR2 is SQIVND (reference sequence). Here the CDR3 DNA reads TGTGCCAGTAGTATGGTAGCAGATACGCAGTATTTT. Translated, it gives CASSMVADTQYF.

Of note for this clone: The same CDR3 is also encoded by other DNA sequences in this sample. The genes are TRBV18 and TRBJ2-2, with 9 nucleotides matching TRBD1. Germline V gene lookup returns CDR1 KGHSH and CDR2 LQKENI. V shed 3 bases, J shed 2 bases, and the junction held 4 bases outside the gene matches. This CDR3 is 16 amino acids long. As DNA, the CDR3 is TGTGCCAGCTCACCGCTGGGACAGGGTAACACCGGGGAGCTGTTTTTT. Its translation: CASSPLGQGNTGELFF. Filled out from reference TRBV18 and TRBJ2-2, the complete variable domain reads NAGVMQNPRHLVRRRGQEARLRCSPMKGHSHVYWYRQLPEEGLKFMVYLQKENIIDESGMPKERFSAEFPKEGPSILRIQQVVRGDSAAYFCASSPLGQGNTGELFFGEGSRLTVL.

The gene calls are TRBV7-2 and TRBJ1-6; tentatively, D is TRBD1 (5 bases). From germline, CDR1 is SGHTA and CDR2 FQGNSA. The CDR3 totals 17 residues. Trimming removed 3 bases at V and 0 bases at J, with 12 bases between. The CDR3 region is CASSFLWDGSYNSPLHF. In DNA form, the CDR3 reads TGTGCCAGCAGCTTTTTATGGGACGGCTCCTATAATTCACCCCTCCACTTT.

V usage is TRBV7-2 and J usage is TRBJ2-3; D is tentatively TRBD1 or TRBD2 (7 bases each). Germline CDR1 is SGHTA and CDR2 is FQGNSA. Trimming pared 4 bases from V and 6 bases from J, leaving 11 bases between. This CDR3 has 13 amino acids. This chain's CDR3 is CASSSQGGDTQYF. The CDR3, as DNA: TGTGCCAGCAGCTCTCAGGGGGGGGATACGCAGTATTTT.